A single sample is the source of the 8 T cell receptor beta chains below, sequenced in a study of T cell responses to AZD1222 COVID-19 vaccine. Measured with immunoSEQ multiplex PCR; TCRdb has only the in-frame clones, and not every one. The table has roughly 120,000 clones, roughly 87% seen once. The sample in question was peripheral blood, obtained on day 0 of AZD1222 vaccination. Receptor source: an adult in good health.

CDR3 coding DNA: TGTGCCACCAGTGTACAGGGGACGAACACCGGGGAGCTGTTTTTT. Translation gives CATSVQGTNTGELFF. V is TRBV24-1 and J is TRBJ2-2; 7 bases are shared with TRBD1. V lost 5 bases and J lost 0; bases outside the gene matches: 2. The CDR3 sequence is 15 residues long. Per the germline V gene, CDR1 is KGHDR and CDR2 is SFDVKD.

J is TRBJ1-1 and V is TRBV28; no firm D call. The CDR3 has 18 amino acids. Germline CDR1 MDHEN, CDR2 SYDVKM. V lost 3 bases and J 4 bases, leaving 24 bases between the germline ends. CDR3 sequence reads: CASSFSLGVGKVFTEAFF. CDR3 coding DNA: TGTGCCAGCAGTTTCAGCCTCGGCGTGGGAAAAGTGTTCACTGAAGCTTTCTTT.

The J gene is TRBJ1-4, the V gene TRBV3-1 (or the pseudogene TRBV3-2); 7 bases are a match to TRBD1. CDR3 size: 15 residues. CDR1 and CDR2 from the germline V gene are LGHDT and YNNKEL (reference sequence). Losses at the gene ends were 1 base for V and 4 bases for J; bases not matched to a gene: 3. The CDR3 DNA reads as TGTGCCAGCAGCCAAGGGTCAGGGGGTAATGAAAAACTGTTTTTT. This translates into CASSQGSGGNEKLFF.

The V and J genes are TRBV2 and TRBJ1-1; D gene uncertain. The CDR3 is made up of 13 amino acids. V lost 8 bases to trimming and J lost 0 bases, with 10 bases between them. The germline V gene has CDR1 SNHLY and CDR2 FYNNEI. The CDR3 DNA is TGTGCCAGCCGGGGTTTCTTGAACACTGAAGCTTTCTTT. This sequence encodes CASRGFLNTEAFF.

The chain joins TRBV15 to TRBJ2-2; maybe TRBD2 (5 bases). V was shortened by 3 bases and J by 0 bases, with 17 bases between the two germline ends. This CDR3 contains 18 residues. Germline CDR1 LNHNV, CDR2 YYDKDF (reference sequence). This CDR3 reads CATSSSLRRHANTGELFF. CDR3 in DNA: TGTGCCACCAGCAGCAGCCTAAGGAGGCACGCGAACACCGGGGAGCTGTTTTTT. Full variable domain (outside the CDR3, taken from reference TRBV15 and TRBJ2-2): DAMVIQNPRYQVTQFGKPVTLSCSQTLNHNVMYWYQQKSSQAPKLLFHYYDKDFNNEADTPDNFQSRRPNTSFCFLDIRSPGLGDTAMYLCATSSSLRRHANTGELFFGEGSRLTVL.

The genes are TRBV7-9 and TRBJ2-1; maybe TRBD2 (5 bases). Per the germline V gene, CDR1 is SEHNR and CDR2 is FQNEAQ (reference sequence). The CDR3 has 15 amino acids. Trimming shortened V by 4 bases and J by 4 bases, and 14 bases separated the two germline ends. The CDR3 DNA is TGTGCCAGCAGCTGGGTGGGAGTCTATTACAATGAGCAGTTCTTC. This codes for CASSWVGVYYNEQFF.

This clone showed up just once. The genes are TRBV28 and TRBJ1-2, with D hard to call. This CDR3 region has 13 residues. Trimming left V 2 bases short and J 5 bases short, with 9 bases between. Germline V gives CDR1 MDHEN, CDR2 SYDVKM. The CDR3 spells CASSLTSRYGYTF. CDR3 DNA: TGTGCCAGCAGTTTAACAAGCCGATATGGCTACACCTTC.

The chain carries TRBV7-2 and TRBJ1-2, with D possibly TRBD1 on 6 matching bases. The CDR3 is made up of 17 amino acids. Germline lookup yields CDR1 SGHTA and CDR2 FQGNSA. Trimming left V 6 bases short and J 5 bases short, with 25 bases between. CDR3 DNA: TGTGCCAGCAGTTTTCAAATCGGGGGGCAAGACGATTATGGCTACACCTTC. Protein sequence: CASSFQIGGQDDYGYTF.